This TCR beta chain was recorded in a study of control samples from healthy donors and cancer patients. Measured with immunoSEQ multiplex PCR; TCRdb has only the in-frame clones, and not every one. The table includes approximately 150,000 clones, 85% to 90% detected once. CDR1 and CDR2 from the germline V gene are MNHEY and SVGEGT. Trimming cost V 7 bases and J 5 bases, with 17 bases left between them. The CDR3 length is 14 residues. This chain links TRBV6-2 or TRBV6-3 with TRBJ1-2; D is perhaps TRBD1 (5 bases). This clonotype was sampled from a man aged 18-30 years in good health. The sample consisted of blood. The CDR3 DNA reads as TGTGCCAGCAAATACTCCGGGACCGAGTATGGCTACACCTTC. Translating it yields CASKYSGTEYGYTF.